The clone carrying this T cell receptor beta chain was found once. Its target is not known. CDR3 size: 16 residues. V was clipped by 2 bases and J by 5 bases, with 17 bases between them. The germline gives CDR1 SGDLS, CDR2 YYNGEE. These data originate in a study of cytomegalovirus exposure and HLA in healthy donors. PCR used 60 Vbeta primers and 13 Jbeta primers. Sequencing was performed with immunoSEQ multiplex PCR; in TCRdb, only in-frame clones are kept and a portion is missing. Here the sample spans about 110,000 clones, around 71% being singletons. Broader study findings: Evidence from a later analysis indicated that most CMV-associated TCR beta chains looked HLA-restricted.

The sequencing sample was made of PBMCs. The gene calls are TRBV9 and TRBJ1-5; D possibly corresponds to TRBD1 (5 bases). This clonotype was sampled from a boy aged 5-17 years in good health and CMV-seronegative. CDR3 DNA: TGTGCCAGCAGCGTGGCTTGGACCAGGGCGTATCAGCCCCAGCATTTT. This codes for CASSVAWTRAYQPQHF.